A selection of T cell receptor beta chains follows, all from one sample in a study of control samples from healthy donors and cancer patients. Generated by immunoSEQ multiplex PCR, the TCRdb table keeps only in-frame clones and is missing some. Altogether roughly 120,000 clones are present, approximately 94% being singletons, with the ten largest covering 1.7%. The sample comprised PBMCs. Every receptor here comes from a man in his fifties or sixties with head and neck cancer. CDR3s leave out the opening cysteine and the closing phenylalanine or tryptophan. Fields, in order: CDR3 protein, J gene, V gene.

ASSLGRRTNEKLF	TRBJ1-4	TRBV28
ASSFLGTTYEQY	TRBJ2-7	TRBV27
ASSGRDTSNEKLF	TRBJ1-4	TRBV6-6
AISESPTGGASTEAF	TRBJ1-1	TRBV10-3
AWARGSGSNQPQH	TRBJ1-5	TRBV30
ASSFEGRSTDTQY	TRBJ2-3	TRBV5-5
ASSPRLAGIDEQF	TRBJ2-1	TRBV4-2
ASSLEQGTEKLF	TRBJ1-4	TRBV5-1
AWSSAGFGSYNEQF	TRBJ2-1	TRBV30
ASSRDTYNEQF	TRBJ2-1	TRBV5-4
ASSQAPTGPLYYEQY	TRBJ2-7	TRBV4-3
ASRSRDRGNYEQY	TRBJ2-7	TRBV2
ASSLELSYEQY	TRBJ2-7	TRBV5-4
ASSQPGTAFEAF	TRBJ1-1	TRBV6-5
ASSTGQRFYEQY	TRBJ2-7	TRBV19
ASSDHRGWDTQY	TRBJ2-3	TRBV6-1
ASSARPGKNTEAF	TRBJ1-1	TRBV2
ASSPPGGPNTGELF	TRBJ2-2	TRBV9
ASASSLFSDRGSNQPQH	TRBJ1-5	TRBV2